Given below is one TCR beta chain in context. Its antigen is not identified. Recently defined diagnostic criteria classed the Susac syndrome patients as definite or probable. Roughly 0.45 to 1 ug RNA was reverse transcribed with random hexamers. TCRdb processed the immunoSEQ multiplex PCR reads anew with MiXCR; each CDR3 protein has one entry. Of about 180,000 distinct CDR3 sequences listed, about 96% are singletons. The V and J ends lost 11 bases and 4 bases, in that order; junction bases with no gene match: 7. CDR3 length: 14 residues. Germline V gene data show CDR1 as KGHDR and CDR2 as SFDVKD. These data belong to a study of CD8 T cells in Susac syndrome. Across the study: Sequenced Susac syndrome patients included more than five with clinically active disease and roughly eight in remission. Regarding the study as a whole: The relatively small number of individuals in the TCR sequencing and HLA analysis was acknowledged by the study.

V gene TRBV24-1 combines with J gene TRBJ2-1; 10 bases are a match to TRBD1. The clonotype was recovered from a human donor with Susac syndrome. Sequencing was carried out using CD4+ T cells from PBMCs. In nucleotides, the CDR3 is TGTGCCAGTTCCGGGACAGGGGAATACAATGAGCAGTTCTTC. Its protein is CASSGTGEYNEQFF.